This TCR beta chain stems from a study of CD8 T cells in Susac syndrome. For this clonotype: Its specificity is not known.

RNA, at 0.5 to 1 ug, was reverse transcribed with random hexamers. Amplification of the TCR beta CDR3 was carried out by immunoSEQ multiplex PCR, which spanned a total of 54 Vbeta and 13 Jbeta segments. TCRdb re-called the immunoSEQ multiplex PCR reads with MiXCR, one entry per CDR3 protein. The sample carries about 210,000 distinct CDR3 sequences, about 95% recorded once. Per germline, CDR1 ENHRY and CDR2 SYGVKD. The V end was cut by 7 bases, the J end by 3 bases, with 12 bases between. The CDR3 extends over 13 amino acids. Study results and limitations: In its TCR sequencing and HLA analysis, the study acknowledged that the number of individuals was relatively small.

Negative isolation was used for CD8+ and CD4+ T cells, and FACS enrichment was applied to TEMRA cells. V usage is TRBV10-3 and J usage is TRBJ1-2; a possible D gene is TRBD1 (5 bases). Sequencing used CD4+ T cells from PBMCs. The sequence was collected from a human donor with multiple sclerosis. CDR3 sequence (DNA): TGTGCCATCACCAGGACATCTGACTATGGCTACACCTTC. It yields the protein CAITRTSDYGYTF.